This T cell receptor (beta chain) derives from a study of shared clonotypes between healthy human individuals. Study observations and caveats: Relative to clonotypes present in all four donors, those not shared had lower generation probabilities.

As originally analysed: In the immunoSEQ data, sequences were junction-only and lacked quality scores, so filtering differed. Repertoires were generated with immunoSEQ multiplex PCR, while TCRdb's copy carries only in-frame clones and drops some. V and J calls and clone size follow that table, whereas D and trimming were derived from the DNA. The table has roughly 2.6 million clones, roughly nine tenths seen once. CD4+ cells were split into CD45RA+ naive and CD45RA-negative memory subsets. About this clone: Its antigen is currently unknown.

The V and J ends lost 6 bases and 7 bases, in that order; junction bases with no gene match: 6. CDR3 size: 14 residues. Germline lookup yields CDR1 MDHEN and CDR2 SYDVKM. J is TRBJ1-4 and V is TRBV28; 9 bases match TRBD1. Sequenced: naive CD4+ T cells sorted from blood. Subset indicated: CD45RA+ positively selected. The sequence came from a young man in good health. CDR3 DNA sequence: TGTGCCAGCAGAGGGGACAGGGCTTCTGAAAAACTGTTTTTT. This codes for CASRGDRASEKLFF.